The rows below give T cell receptor beta chains drawn from one sample of a study of beta chain features in type 1 diabetes. Profiled with immunoSEQ multiplex PCR; TCRdb holds only in-frame clones, not every one. The data contain 900,000 or so clones, under 20% of them singletons. Sequenced material: naive CD4+ T cells from blood. The receptors originated from a woman under 30 in good health. Each CDR3 is given with its conserved first and last residue. Each record gives: CDR3 protein, CDR3 DNA, clone size, V gene, J gene, D gene, CDR3 length. D genes are given only for firm matches. Size values are once, few and many counts, or a class for expanded clones, and some rows have none.

CASSLVVGGPSYEQYF,TGTGCCAGCAGCTTAGTGGTGGGAGGGCCTAGCTACGAGCAGTACTTC,.,TRBV7-2,TRBJ2-7,TRBD2,16
CASSVAPGVADTQYF,TGTGCCAGCAGCGTAGCCCCGGGAGTGGCAGATACGCAGTATTTT,.,TRBV9,TRBJ2-3,.,15
CASSVDPGAGELFF,TGTGCCAGCAGCGTAGATCCGGGCGCCGGGGAGCTGTTTTTT,.,TRBV9,TRBJ2-2,.,14
CASSLISRGYGYTF,TGTGCCAGCAGTTTAATCTCGCGGGGGTATGGCTACACCTTC,.,TRBV28,TRBJ1-2,.,14
CASSLTGTSGSYEQYF,TGTGCCAGCAGTCTGACCGGGACTAGCGGGAGTTACGAGCAGTACTTC,.,TRBV28,TRBJ2-7,TRBD2,16
CASSYRDTGYGYTF,TGTGCCAGCAGTTACCGCGACACGGGCTATGGCTACACCTTC,few,TRBV6-6,TRBJ1-2,.,14
CASSLMGRWDTQYF,TGTGCCAGCAGCTTGATGGGGAGGTGGGATACGCAGTATTTT,.,TRBV7-9,TRBJ2-3,.,14
CASSLLLRFRGGDTQYF,TGTGCCAGCAGCTTACTTTTACGTTTCAGGGGAGGGGATACGCAGTATTTT,.,TRBV7-9,TRBJ2-3,.,17
CASSLVVGDYNEQFF,TGTGCCAGCAGCTTAGTAGTAGGGGACTACAATGAGCAGTTCTTC,.,TRBV7-2,TRBJ2-1,.,15
CASSQFTDEQFF,TGTGCCAGCAGCCAATTCACCGATGAGCAGTTCTTC,few,TRBV14,TRBJ2-1,.,12
CASSLPGSLEQYF,TGCGCCAGCAGCTTGCCCGGGAGCTTAGAGCAGTACTTC,few,TRBV5-1,TRBJ2-7,.,13
CASSVLGQGFYEQYF,TGTGCCAGTAGTGTGTTGGGACAGGGGTTCTACGAGCAGTACTTC,.,TRBV19,TRBJ2-7,TRBD1,15
CASSFGAGNTQYF,TGTGCCAGCAGCTTCGGGGCCGGGAATACGCAGTATTTT,few,TRBV7-2,TRBJ2-3,.,13
CASRNRQPENTGELFF,TGTGCCAGCAGAAACCGACAGCCTGAGAACACCGGGGAGCTGTTTTTT,few,TRBV5-6,TRBJ2-2,.,16
CASSLEGLAGVLGPYNEQFF,TGTGCCAGCAGCTTAGAGGGACTAGCGGGAGTATTGGGCCCCTACAATGAGCAGTTCTTC,.,TRBV11-2,TRBJ2-1,TRBD2,20
CASGQGAGEQYF,TGTGCCAGCGGACAGGGGGCGGGCGAGCAGTACTTC,.,TRBV6-1,TRBJ2-7,TRBD1,12
CASSIGQVQETQYF,TGTGCCAGTAGTATCGGACAGGTCCAAGAGACCCAGTACTTC,few,TRBV19,TRBJ2-5,TRBD1,14
CASSEGLRQGRGSIYNEQFF,TGTGCCAGCAGTGAAGGCCTCAGGCAGGGTCGAGGGTCTATCTACAATGAGCAGTTCTTC,.,TRBV6-1,TRBJ2-1,.,20
CASSYLGTSWVLEQFF,TGTGCCAGCAGCTACCTCGGGACTAGTTGGGTTTTAGAGCAGTTCTTC,.,TRBV7-2,TRBJ2-1,TRBD2,16
CASSRDRGRVDTEAFF,TGTGCCAGCTCACGCGACAGGGGGCGCGTGGACACTGAAGCTTTCTTT,.,TRBV18,TRBJ1-1,TRBD1,16
CASSYYLGGRPSGANVLTF,TGTGCCAGCAGTTACTATCTGGGCGGGAGGCCCTCTGGGGCCAACGTCCTGACTTTC,.,TRBV6-7,TRBJ2-6,TRBD2,19
CASSTSTYNEQFF,TGTGCCAGCAGCACCTCAACCTACAATGAGCAGTTCTTC,.,TRBV7-3,TRBJ2-1,.,13
CASSVGQGNQPQHF,TGCGCCAGCAGCGTAGGACAAGGCAATCAGCCCCAGCATTTT,.,TRBV4-3,TRBJ1-5,.,14
CASSRDTPAHEQYF,TGTGCCAGCAGTAGGGACACCCCTGCCCACGAGCAGTACTTC,.,TRBV5-4,TRBJ2-7,.,14
CASSPTSGRRETQYF,TGTGCCAGCAGCCCTACTAGCGGGAGGAGAGAGACCCAGTACTTC,few,TRBV5-5,TRBJ2-5,TRBD2,15
CAWSGGLASYNEQFF,TGTGCCTGGAGCGGGGGACTAGCATCCTACAATGAGCAGTTCTTC,.,TRBV30,TRBJ2-1,TRBD2,15
CASSLLPVPYNEQFF,TGTGCCAGCAGCCTTTTACCGGTACCCTACAATGAGCAGTTCTTC,few,TRBV2,TRBJ2-1,.,15
CASSSLAGGAYEQYF,TGTGCCAGCAGTTCCTTAGCGGGAGGGGCATACGAGCAGTACTTC,once,TRBV27,TRBJ2-7,TRBD2,15
CASSLLVSGANVLTF,TGTGCCAGCAGTTTGTTGGTCTCTGGGGCCAACGTCCTGACTTTC,.,TRBV28,TRBJ2-6,.,15
CASSLGAGGPGIQYF,TGTGCCAGCAGCTTAGGAGCGGGAGGGCCGGGCATTCAGTACTTC,.,TRBV7-9,TRBJ2-4,TRBD2,15
CASSDNYGYTF,TGCGCCAGCAGCGATAACTATGGCTACACCTTC,few,TRBV5-1,TRBJ1-2,.,11
CASRGEADTQYF,TGTGCCAGTAGGGGGGAGGCAGATACGCAGTATTTT,.,TRBV19,TRBJ2-3,.,12
CASATGLAKNNEQFF,TGCGCCAGCGCCACTGGACTAGCCAAAAACAATGAGCAGTTCTTC,.,TRBV4-3,TRBJ2-1,TRBD2,15
CASSDGSSSYNEQFF,TGTGCCAGCAGTGATGGGTCGAGCTCCTACAATGAGCAGTTCTTC,.,TRBV6-4,TRBJ2-1,.,15
CASSLGDRSTDTQYF,TGTGCCAGCAGCTTAGGGGACAGGAGCACAGATACGCAGTATTTT,.,TRBV7-6,TRBJ2-3,TRBD1,15
CASRERSGAPGAPQHF,TGTGCCAGCAGGGAAAGGTCGGGGGCGCCAGGGGCGCCCCAGCATTTT,few,TRBV2,TRBJ1-5,.,16
CASSYSSASSNQPQHF,TGTGCCAGCAGTTACTCTTCCGCGAGCAGCAATCAGCCCCAGCATTTT,.,TRBV6-5,TRBJ1-5,.,16
CASSLRQGAGDTQYF,TGTGCCAGCAGCTTACGACAGGGGGCTGGAGATACGCAGTATTTT,.,TRBV7-8,TRBJ2-3,TRBD1,15
CSVTPGGGGPQGFF,TGCAGCGTTACCCCGGGCGGGGGAGGGCCTCAGGGGTTCTTC,few,TRBV29-1,TRBJ2-1,TRBD2,14
CASSLDPQAAIYGYTF,TGTGCCAGCAGCTTGGACCCCCAGGCAGCGATCTATGGCTACACCTTC,.,TRBV5-8,TRBJ1-2,.,16
CASSLQRLPNNEQFF,TGCGCCAGCAGCTTGCAGAGACTACCGAACAATGAGCAGTTCTTC,.,TRBV5-1,TRBJ2-1,.,15
CASSPLTGPSGNTIYF,TGTGCCAGCAGTCCGTTGACAGGGCCGTCTGGAAACACCATATATTTT,few,TRBV27,TRBJ1-3,TRBD1,16
CASSKGTSTDGTDTQYF,TGTGCCAGCAGCAAAGGGACTAGCACCGATGGCACAGATACGCAGTATTTT,.,TRBV21-1,TRBJ2-3,.,17
CASSQDLQRRRFTDTQYF,TGCGCCAGCAGCCAAGATTTGCAACGACGAAGATTCACAGATACGCAGTATTTT,.,TRBV4-3,TRBJ2-3,.,18
CASSLDRSYEQYF,TGTGCCAGCAGCTTAGATCGCTCCTACGAGCAGTACTTC,.,TRBV11-2,TRBJ2-7,.,13
CASSSRLRQYEQYF,TGTGCCAGCAGCTCAAGACTGAGACAGTACGAGCAGTACTTC,.,TRBV7-9,TRBJ2-7,.,14
CASSQAGGPVIYTQYF,TGCGCCAGCAGCCAAGCGGGAGGACCCGTCATCTATACGCAGTATTTT,.,TRBV4-1,TRBJ2-3,TRBD2,16
CASKGLAIGELFF,TGTGCCAGCAAGGGACTAGCTATCGGGGAGCTGTTTTTT,few,TRBV5-6,TRBJ2-2,TRBD2,13
CASSFGTDRNQPQHF,TGTGCCAGCAGCTTCGGGACAGACCGCAATCAGCCCCAGCATTTT,.,TRBV6-5,TRBJ1-5,TRBD1,15
CASKGAEETYEQYF,TGTGCCAGTAAAGGAGCAGAAGAGACCTACGAGCAGTACTTC,.,TRBV19,TRBJ2-7,.,14
CSVATGMDQPQHF,TGCAGCGTTGCTACAGGGATGGATCAGCCCCAGCATTTT,few,TRBV29-1,TRBJ1-5,.,13
CASSVERESLSYNEQFF,TGTGCCAGCAGCGTAGAGCGGGAGTCCCTCTCCTACAATGAGCAGTTCTTC,few,TRBV9,TRBJ2-1,TRBD2,17
CASSLPTGLAGAYEQYF,TGTGCCAGCAGTTTACCGACGGGACTAGCGGGAGCCTACGAGCAGTACTTC,few,TRBV28,TRBJ2-7,TRBD2,17
CASSRSGGPYEQYF,TGTGCCAGCAGCCGGAGCGGGGGTCCCTACGAGCAGTACTTC,.,TRBV7-2,TRBJ2-7,TRBD2,14